This T cell receptor beta chain was obtained from a study of CD8 T cells in ankylosing spondylitis. This clonotype occurred many times. Its antigen is unidentified. Overall study findings and caveats: According to the report, clones linked to the disease were significantly enriched in matched synovial fluid samples taken from ankylosing spondylitis patients.

By quantitative 5'-RACE with molecular barcodes, the TCR beta libraries were made. TCRdb called the 5' RACE reads again in MiXCR, with one record for every CDR3 protein. The sample shows 200,000 to 250,000 distinct CDR3 sequences, roughly a tenth of them seen only once. Sequencing was done on a sample of blood, either unsorted or a sorted T cell fraction (not recorded which). The sequence derives from a male donor with ankylosing spondylitis or in good health (not recorded which).

Here the CDR3 reads CASSLRVADEQFF. The CDR3 DNA sequence: TGTGCCAGCAGCTTACGGGTTGCCGATGAGCAGTTCTTC. The genes are TRBV7-9 and TRBJ2-1; D is unresolved. V shed 2 bases and J shed 8 bases, with 10 bases lying between them. This CDR3 has 13 residues. Germline V CDR1 and CDR2: SEHNR, FQNEAQ (reference sequence).